The 11 T cell receptor beta chains below were found in one sample sequenced in a study of blood T cells in healthy people across ages. The second PCR ran roughly 6 to 11 cycles with a sample-barcoded 5' primer and J-beta primers. MiXCR was run by TCRdb on the 5' RACE reads, yielding one entry per CDR3 protein. The sample lists some 710,000 distinct CDR3 sequences, around 50% occurring once. The specimen was blood. The receptors derive from a man older than 75 in good health.

This chain joins TRBV5-1 and TRBJ2-1; the match to TRBD1 covers 7 bases. TRBJ2-7 matches the DNA end more closely, so the J call is doubtful. Germline assignment: CDR1 SGHRS and CDR2 YFSETQ. The CDR3 is made up of 14 amino acids. The DNA of the CDR3 is TGCGCCACCTCACCCGGGACAGAACTCTACGAGCAGTACTTC. Protein: CATSPGTELYEQYF.

The chain carries TRBV5-1 and TRBJ1-2, with TRBD1 as a possible D gene (6 bases). This CDR3 is built from 14 residues. Trimming stripped 4 bases from V and 7 bases from J, with 17 bases between. Germline V gene data show CDR1 as SGHRS and CDR2 as YFSETQ. In DNA form, the CDR3 reads TGCGCCAGCAGCCCAGCACAGGGCCCCATTGGCTACACCTTC. It yields the protein CASSPAQGPIGYTF.

This clonotype has more than one count but fewer than ten. The gene calls are TRBV14 and TRBJ1-1; D gene ambiguous. The CDR3 totals 13 residues. V lost 2 bases and J 3 bases, leaving 7 bases between the germline ends. Germline values: CDR1 SGHDN, CDR2 FVKESK. The CDR3: CASSQNWDTEAFF. In DNA, the CDR3 is TGTGCCAGCAGCCAAAACTGGGACACTGAAGCTTTCTTT.

This clonotype was counted many times. A read error is possible here, since a much larger clone lies one base away. This chain joins TRBV7-2 and TRBJ2-5, with TRBD2 as a possible D gene (5 bases). The CDR3 is 18 amino acids. Germline V gene sequence: CDR1 SGHTA, CDR2 FQGNSA. V shed 4 bases and J shed 11 bases, with 32 bases lying between them. The CDR3 DNA reads as TGTGCCAGCAGCTCGAGGACTTGGACGTCCCTGGGGTACAATGAGCAGTACTTC. Translating it yields CASSSRTWTSLGYNEQYF.

The CDR3 DNA reads as TGTGCCAGCCGCGGAGGCCGCACAGATACGCAGTATTTT. Its protein is CASRGGRTDTQYF. The chain has TRBV7-2 and TRBJ2-3; TRBD2 is a possible D gene (5 bases). V was trimmed by 8 bases and J by 1 base, leaving 10 bases between them. CDR1 SGHTA and CDR2 FQGNSA come from the germline V gene. The CDR3 spans 13 residues.

V and J are TRBV5-1 and TRBJ2-1; the D gene is possibly TRBD1 (5 bases). The V gene lost 4 bases and the J gene lost 6 bases, with 17 bases spanning the gap. Germline assignment: CDR1 SGHRS and CDR2 YFSETQ. This CDR3 spans 15 amino acids. CDR3 DNA: TGCGCCAGCAGCCAGTCAGGGTCTTTGAGCAATGAGCAGTTCTTC. The encoded protein is CASSQSGSLSNEQFF.

The rearrangement links TRBV7-2 to TRBJ2-5; 10 bases fit TRBD2. J lost 2 bases, V lost 2 bases, and 2 bases had no gene match. Germline lookup yields CDR1 SGHTA and CDR2 FQGNSA. This CDR3 spans 15 amino acids. As DNA, the CDR3 is TGTGCCAGCAGCTTAACTAGCGGGAATCAAGAGACCCAGTACTTC. Translated: CASSLTSGNQETQYF.

This clonotype was seen a single time. CDR3 in DNA: TGTGCCAGCAGTCCAGGGAGTTCTGGCTATGGCTACACCTTC. Its protein is CASSPGSSGYGYTF. This chain uses TRBV28 with TRBJ1-2; tentatively, D is TRBD1 (5 bases). The CDR3 is made up of 14 amino acids. In germline, CDR1 is MDHEN, CDR2 SYDVKM. Trimming cost V 5 bases and J 4 bases, with 14 bases left between them.

The chain links TRBV19 to TRBJ2-6; D might be TRBD1 (6 bases). The germline CDR1 and CDR2 sequences are LNHDA and SQIVND (reference sequence). The CDR3 extends over 14 amino acids. Trimming shortened V by 1 base and J by 9 bases, and 10 bases separated the two germline ends. The DNA for the CDR3 is TGTGCCAGTAGTATAGTGACAGGTAGCAACGTCCTGACTTTC. Its protein is CASSIVTGSNVLTF.

V gene TRBV11-2 combines with J gene TRBJ2-5; TRBD2 aligns across 11 bases. The CDR3 loop spans 14 amino acids. CDR1 and CDR2 (germline): SGHAT, FQNNGV. J gave up 11 bases and V 5 bases, and 10 bases lay outside the gene matches. The CDR3 here is CASSDPGLAAEQYF. CDR3 DNA sequence: TGTGCCAGCAGCGATCCGGGACTAGCGGCTGAGCAGTACTTC.

This chain links TRBV24-1 with TRBJ2-1; the match to TRBD2 covers 11 bases. The J segment lost 5 bases and the V segment lost 2 bases, leaving 7 bases of the junction unmatched. Germline V gene sequence: CDR1 KGHDR, CDR2 SFDVKD. This CDR3 comprises 17 residues. The CDR3 loop is CATSDSKLAGVNNEQFF. CDR3 DNA sequence: TGTGCCACCAGTGATTCGAAACTAGCGGGAGTTAACAATGAGCAGTTCTTC.